Listed below are T cell receptor beta chains from one sample, sequenced in a study of T cell repertoires in cytomegalovirus infection. Via MiXCR, TCRdb re-called the reads, giving one row per CDR3 protein. Altogether about 570,000 distinct CDR3 sequences are present, about 40% being singletons, with the ten largest covering 40% to 60%. Their cognate antigens are unknown. This specimen consisted of cultured PBMCs, obtained from culture after CMV antigen stimulation. The receptors originated from a human donor in good health (CMV status not recorded). Some clones in this sample may be carry-over from other donors' samples. Both conserved end residues are part of each CDR3. The D gene is left open where the match is weak. Some rows mark clone size as missing; the rest say once, few, many or name a class of expanded clone.

D gene: NA; J gene: TRBJ2-7; V gene: TRBV5-1; clone size: NA; CDR3 protein: CASSLVTGNPGYEQYF; CDR3 DNA: TGCGCCAGCAGCTTGGTGACAGGTAACCCGGGGTACGAGCAGTACTTC
D gene: TRBD2; J gene: TRBJ2-5; V gene: TRBV28; clone size: few; CDR3 protein: CASSLYSGGGETQYF; CDR3 DNA: TGTGCCAGCAGTTTATATTCGGGAGGGGGAGAGACCCAGTACTTC
D gene: TRBD2; J gene: TRBJ2-1; V gene: TRBV4-3; clone size: few; CDR3 protein: CASSQRLAGPTGPDEQFF; CDR3 DNA: TGCGCCAGCAGCCAACGACTAGCGGGACCCACTGGGCCGGATGAGCAGTTCTTC
D gene: NA; J gene: TRBJ2-3; V gene: TRBV6-2/TRBV6-3; clone size: NA; CDR3 protein: CASSYWQGETDTQYF; CDR3 DNA: TGTGCCAGCAGTTACTGGCAGGGAGAGACAGATACGCAGTATTTT
D gene: TRBD2; J gene: TRBJ2-1; V gene: TRBV6-2/TRBV6-3; clone size: few; CDR3 protein: CASSVWTSEGRRFPYNEQFF; CDR3 DNA: TGTGCCAGCAGTGTTTGGACTAGCGAGGGAAGAAGGTTTCCCTACAATGAGCAGTTCTTC
D gene: TRBD2; J gene: TRBJ2-7; V gene: TRBV7-6; clone size: NA; CDR3 protein: CASSSGTSGEGEQYF; CDR3 DNA: TGTGCCAGCAGCTCGGGGACTAGCGGGGAGGGCGAGCAGTACTTC
D gene: NA; J gene: TRBJ2-1; V gene: TRBV3-1; clone size: NA; CDR3 protein: CASSQDVREQFF; CDR3 DNA: TGTGCCAGCAGCCAGGACGTGCGCGAGCAGTTCTTC
D gene: TRBD2; J gene: TRBJ2-5; V gene: TRBV28; clone size: NA; CDR3 protein: CASSSQSGGHLTETQYF; CDR3 DNA: TGTGCCAGCAGTTCCCAGAGCGGGGGGCACCTCACGGAGACCCAGTACTTC
D gene: TRBD1; J gene: TRBJ1-5; V gene: TRBV10-3; clone size: NA; CDR3 protein: CATRNKDRGRTSQPQHF; CDR3 DNA: TGTGCCACCCGAAACAAGGACAGGGGAAGGACTAGTCAGCCCCAGCATTTT
D gene: TRBD2; J gene: TRBJ2-1; V gene: TRBV20-1; clone size: NA; CDR3 protein: CSARASGRDEQFF; CDR3 DNA: TGCAGTGCTCGCGCTAGCGGGAGAGATGAGCAGTTCTTC
D gene: TRBD2; J gene: TRBJ2-5; V gene: TRBV7-2; clone size: few; CDR3 protein: CASSFPKAGVETQYF; CDR3 DNA: TGTGCCAGCAGCTTCCCCAAAGCGGGAGTTGAGACCCAGTACTTC
D gene: TRBD1; J gene: TRBJ1-6; V gene: TRBV20-1; clone size: NA; CDR3 protein: CSAREPGQGNSPLHF; CDR3 DNA: TGCAGTGCCAGGGAGCCGGGACAGGGTAATTCACCCCTCCACTTT
D gene: TRBD2; J gene: TRBJ2-5; V gene: TRBV20-1; clone size: NA; CDR3 protein: CSLLAARDQETQYF; CDR3 DNA: TGCAGTCTCCTAGCGGCAAGGGACCAAGAGACCCAGTACTTC
D gene: NA; J gene: TRBJ2-3; V gene: TRBV7-9; clone size: NA; CDR3 protein: CASARADTTDTQYF; CDR3 DNA: TGTGCCAGCGCCAGGGCGGATACCACAGATACGCAGTATTTT
D gene: NA; J gene: TRBJ2-7; V gene: TRBV3-1; clone size: NA; CDR3 protein: CASSQAPRKGSSYEQYF; CDR3 DNA: TGTGCCAGCAGCCAAGCCCCTCGGAAAGGGAGCTCCTACGAGCAGTACTTC
D gene: NA; J gene: TRBJ2-5; V gene: TRBV7-6; clone size: NA; CDR3 protein: CASSRTGREETQYF; CDR3 DNA: TGTGCCAGCAGCCGGACCGGGCGCGAAGAGACCCAGTACTTC
D gene: NA; J gene: TRBJ1-5; V gene: TRBV19; clone size: NA; CDR3 protein: CASSSSTGFNQPQHF; CDR3 DNA: TGTGCCAGTAGTTCTTCTACAGGGTTTAATCAGCCCCAGCATTTT
D gene: NA; J gene: TRBJ2-7; V gene: TRBV6-1; clone size: NA; CDR3 protein: CASSRQPDEQYF; CDR3 DNA: TGTGCCAGCAGTCGACAGCCGGACGAGCAGTACTTC
D gene: NA; J gene: TRBJ2-3; V gene: TRBV29-1; clone size: NA; CDR3 protein: CSVNRDTDTQYF; CDR3 DNA: TGCAGCGTAAACAGGGACACAGATACGCAGTATTTT
D gene: NA; J gene: TRBJ2-7; V gene: TRBV11-2; clone size: once; CDR3 protein: CASSLIRNEQYF; CDR3 DNA: TGTGCCAGCAGCTTAATCAGAAACGAGCAGTACTTC
D gene: TRBD1; J gene: TRBJ2-5; V gene: TRBV7-2; clone size: NA; CDR3 protein: CASGRDRGETQYF; CDR3 DNA: TGTGCCTCAGGGCGGGACAGGGGGGAGACCCAGTACTTC
D gene: NA; J gene: TRBJ2-1; V gene: TRBV9; clone size: NA; CDR3 protein: CASSVGFGEQFF; CDR3 DNA: TGTGCCAGCAGCGTAGGCTTTGGAGAACAGTTCTTC
D gene: NA; J gene: TRBJ2-7; V gene: TRBV2; clone size: once; CDR3 protein: CALGPGSYEQYF; CDR3 DNA: TGTGCCTTAGGCCCGGGGTCCTACGAGCAGTACTTC
D gene: TRBD2; J gene: TRBJ2-7; V gene: TRBV6-1; clone size: NA; CDR3 protein: CASSAGTSFYEQYF; CDR3 DNA: TGTGCCAGCAGTGCCGGGACTAGCTTCTACGAGCAGTACTTC
D gene: TRBD1; J gene: TRBJ2-7; V gene: TRBV6-2/TRBV6-3; clone size: few; CDR3 protein: CASTQTGISYEQYF; CDR3 DNA: TGTGCCAGCACGCAGACAGGGATCTCCTACGAGCAGTACTTC
D gene: NA; J gene: TRBJ2-2; V gene: TRBV7-2; clone size: few; CDR3 protein: CASSLVGITGELFF; CDR3 DNA: TGTGCCAGCAGCTTAGTGGGTATTACCGGGGAGCTGTTTTTT
D gene: NA; J gene: TRBJ2-5; V gene: TRBV7-2; clone size: NA; CDR3 protein: CASSLLIMGGGGETQYF; CDR3 DNA: TGTGCCAGCAGCTTATTGATTATGGGGGGCGGCGGGGAGACCCAGTACTTC
D gene: NA; J gene: TRBJ1-1; V gene: TRBV2; clone size: NA; CDR3 protein: CASRGDGGNTEAFF; CDR3 DNA: TGTGCCAGCAGAGGGGACGGAGGGAACACTGAAGCTTTCTTT
D gene: TRBD2; J gene: TRBJ2-5; V gene: TRBV12-3/TRBV12-4; clone size: NA; CDR3 protein: CASKVAGRPQETQYF; CDR3 DNA: TGTGCCAGCAAAGTAGCGGGGAGACCCCAAGAGACCCAGTACTTC